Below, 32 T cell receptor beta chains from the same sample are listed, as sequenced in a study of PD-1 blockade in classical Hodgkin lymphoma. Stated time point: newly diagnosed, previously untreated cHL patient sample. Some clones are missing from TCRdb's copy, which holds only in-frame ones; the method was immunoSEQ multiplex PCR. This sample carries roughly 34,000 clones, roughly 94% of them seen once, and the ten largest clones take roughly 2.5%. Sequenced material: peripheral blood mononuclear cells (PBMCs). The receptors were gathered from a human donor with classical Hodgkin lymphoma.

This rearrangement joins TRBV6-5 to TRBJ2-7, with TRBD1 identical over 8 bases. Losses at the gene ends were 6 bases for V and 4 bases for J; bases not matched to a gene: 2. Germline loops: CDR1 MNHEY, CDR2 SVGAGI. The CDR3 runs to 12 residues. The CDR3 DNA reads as TGTGCCAGCAGCCACAGGGGGTACGAGCAGTACTTC. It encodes CASSHRGYEQYF.

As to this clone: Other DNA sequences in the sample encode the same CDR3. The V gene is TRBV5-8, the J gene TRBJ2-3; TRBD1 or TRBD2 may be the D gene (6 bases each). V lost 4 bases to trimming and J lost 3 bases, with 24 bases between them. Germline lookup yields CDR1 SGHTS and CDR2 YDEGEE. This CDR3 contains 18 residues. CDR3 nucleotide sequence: TGTGCCAGCAGCGACGTCCTTCATCGACAGGCGGGAACAGATACGCAGTATTTT. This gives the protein CASSDVLHRQAGTDTQYF.

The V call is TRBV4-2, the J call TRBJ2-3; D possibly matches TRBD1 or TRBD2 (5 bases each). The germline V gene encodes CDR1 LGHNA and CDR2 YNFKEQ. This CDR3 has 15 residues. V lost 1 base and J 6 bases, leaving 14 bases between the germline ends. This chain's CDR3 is CASSQASRVADTQYF. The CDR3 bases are TGTGCCAGCAGCCAAGCTAGCAGGGTCGCGGATACGCAGTATTTT.

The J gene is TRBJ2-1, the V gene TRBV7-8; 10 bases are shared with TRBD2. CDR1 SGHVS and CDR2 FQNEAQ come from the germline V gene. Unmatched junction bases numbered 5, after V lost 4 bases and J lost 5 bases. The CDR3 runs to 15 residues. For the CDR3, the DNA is TGTGCCAGCAGCTCTGGACTAGCGGCAGACAATGAGCAGTTCTTC. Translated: CASSSGLAADNEQFF.

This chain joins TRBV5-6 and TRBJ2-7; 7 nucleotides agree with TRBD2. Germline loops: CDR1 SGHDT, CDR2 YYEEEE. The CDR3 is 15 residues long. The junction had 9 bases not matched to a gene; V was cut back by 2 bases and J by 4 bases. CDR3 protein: CASSFRGEGRYEQYF. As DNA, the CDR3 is TGTGCCAGCAGCTTCCGAGGGGAGGGGAGGTACGAGCAGTACTTC.

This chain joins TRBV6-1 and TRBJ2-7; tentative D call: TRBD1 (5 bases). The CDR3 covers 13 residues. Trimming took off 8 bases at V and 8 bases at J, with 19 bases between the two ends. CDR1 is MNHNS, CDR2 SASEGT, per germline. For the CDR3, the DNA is TGTGCCAGCCAGAGGTTAGGGGCGGAGAAGCAGTACTTC. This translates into CASQRLGAEKQYF.

Here the CDR3 reads CASSVEPGAIYF. The CDR3 DNA reads as TGTGCCAGCAGCGTAGAGCCGGGGGCCATATATTTT. V and J are TRBV9 and TRBJ1-3, with D maybe TRBD1 (5 bases). Germline V gene sequence: CDR1 SGDLS, CDR2 YYNGEE. This CDR3 comprises 12 residues. Trimming removed 0 bases at V and 11 bases at J, with 9 bases between.

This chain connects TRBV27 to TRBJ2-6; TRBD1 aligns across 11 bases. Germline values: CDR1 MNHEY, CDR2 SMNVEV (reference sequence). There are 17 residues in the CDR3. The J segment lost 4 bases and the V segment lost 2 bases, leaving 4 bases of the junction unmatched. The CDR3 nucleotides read TGTGCCAGCAGTTTAAGGACAGGGGGCGCCGGGGCCAACGTCCTGACTTTC. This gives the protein CASSLRTGGAGANVLTF.

In DNA, the CDR3 is TGTGCCAGTAGACAGAGCTCTGGAAACACCATATATTTT. Its translation is CASRQSSGNTIYF. The chain combines TRBV19 with TRBJ1-3; D is undetermined. The CDR3 runs to 13 residues. Germline assignment: CDR1 LNHDA and CDR2 SQIVND (reference sequence). The germline V and J ends were trimmed by 6 bases and 0 bases, with 6 bases remaining between them.

This chain's CDR3 is CASRLGGTGDYGYTF. CDR3 bases: TGTGCCAGCAGGCTAGGAGGGACAGGGGACTATGGCTACACCTTC. The rearrangement links TRBV27 to TRBJ1-2; TRBD1 aligns across 10 bases. CDR3 length: 15 amino acids. V dropped 6 bases and J dropped 3; count of bases not matched to a gene: 7. Germline CDR1 is MNHEY and CDR2 is SMNVEV (reference sequence).

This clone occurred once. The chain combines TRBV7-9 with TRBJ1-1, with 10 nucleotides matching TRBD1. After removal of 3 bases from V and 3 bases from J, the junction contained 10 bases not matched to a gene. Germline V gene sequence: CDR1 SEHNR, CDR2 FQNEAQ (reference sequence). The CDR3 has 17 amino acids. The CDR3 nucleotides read TGTGCCAGCAGCTTGCGACAGGGGGCCAATTTGTACACTGAAGCTTTCTTT. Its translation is CASSLRQGANLYTEAFF.

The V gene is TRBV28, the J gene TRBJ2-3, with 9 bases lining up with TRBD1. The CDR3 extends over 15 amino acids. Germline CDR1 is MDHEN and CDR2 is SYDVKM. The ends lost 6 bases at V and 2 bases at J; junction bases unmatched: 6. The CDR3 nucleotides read TGTGCCAGCAGCCTCGGGACAGGGATCACAGATACGCAGTATTTT. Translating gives CASSLGTGITDTQYF.

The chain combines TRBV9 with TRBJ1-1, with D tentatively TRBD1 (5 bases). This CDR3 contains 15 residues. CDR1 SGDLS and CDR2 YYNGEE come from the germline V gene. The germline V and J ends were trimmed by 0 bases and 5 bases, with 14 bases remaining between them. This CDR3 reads CASSVVLAGGTEAFF. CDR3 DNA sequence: TGTGCCAGCAGCGTAGTGCTTGCTGGGGGAACTGAAGCTTTCTTT.

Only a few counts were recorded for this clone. The DNA of the CDR3 is TGTGCCAGCTCACCCCAGGGGTCACCCCTCCACTTT. Amino acid sequence: CASSPQGSPLHF. The chain couples TRBV18 to TRBJ1-6, with D perhaps matching TRBD1 (6 bases). Trimming left V 3 bases short and J 10 bases short, with 7 bases between. The CDR3 is 12 residues long. Germline V gene data show CDR1 as KGHSH and CDR2 as LQKENI.

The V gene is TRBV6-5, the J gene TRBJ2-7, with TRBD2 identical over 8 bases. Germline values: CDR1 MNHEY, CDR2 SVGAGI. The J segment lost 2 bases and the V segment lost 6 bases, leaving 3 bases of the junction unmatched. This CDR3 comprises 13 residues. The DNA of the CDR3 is TGTGCCAGCAGGGGGCGGGGGGCCTACGAGCAGTACTTC. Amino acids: CASRGRGAYEQYF.

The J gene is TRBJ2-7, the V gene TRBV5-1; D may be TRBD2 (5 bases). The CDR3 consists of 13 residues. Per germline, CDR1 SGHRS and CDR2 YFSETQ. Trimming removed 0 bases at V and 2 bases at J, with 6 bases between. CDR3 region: CASSLAAAYEQYF. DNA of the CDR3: TGCGCCAGCAGCTTGGCAGCGGCCTACGAGCAGTACTTC.

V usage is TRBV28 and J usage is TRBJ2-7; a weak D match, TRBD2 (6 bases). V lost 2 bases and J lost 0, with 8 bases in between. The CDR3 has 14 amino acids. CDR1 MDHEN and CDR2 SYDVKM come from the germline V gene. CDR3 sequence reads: CASSLGGGSYEQYF. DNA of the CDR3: TGTGCCAGCAGTTTAGGGGGAGGCTCCTACGAGCAGTACTTC.

The CDR3 sequence is CASSWRSGEAYGYTF. The CDR3 region has the DNA TGTGCCAGCAGCTGGAGGTCAGGGGAGGCGTATGGCTACACCTTC. V is TRBV5-8 and J is TRBJ1-2, with D possibly matching TRBD1 (6 bases). The CDR3 loop spans 15 amino acids. Germline CDR1 SGHTS, CDR2 YDEGEE. V lost 3 bases and J 5 bases, leaving 17 bases between the germline ends. The entire variable domain, with the rest obtained from reference TRBV5-8 and TRBJ1-2, is as follows: EAGVTQSPTHLIKTRGQQATLRCSPISGHTSVYWYQQALGLGLQFLLWYDEGEERNRGNFPPRFSGRQFPNYSSELNVNALELEDSALYLCASSWRSGEAYGYTFGSGTRLTVV.

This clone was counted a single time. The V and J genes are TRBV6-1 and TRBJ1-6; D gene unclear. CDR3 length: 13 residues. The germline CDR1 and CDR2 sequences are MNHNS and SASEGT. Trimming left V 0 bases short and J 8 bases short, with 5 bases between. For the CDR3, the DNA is TGTGCCAGCAGTGAAGCGGGATATTCACCCCTCCACTTT. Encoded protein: CASSEAGYSPLHF.

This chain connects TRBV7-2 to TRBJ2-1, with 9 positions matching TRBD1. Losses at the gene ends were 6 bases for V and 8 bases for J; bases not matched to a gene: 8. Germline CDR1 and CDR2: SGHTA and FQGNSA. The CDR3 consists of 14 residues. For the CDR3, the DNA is TGTGCCAGCAGTAAACAGGGGGCAAGCGATGAGCAGTTCTTC. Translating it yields CASSKQGASDEQFF.

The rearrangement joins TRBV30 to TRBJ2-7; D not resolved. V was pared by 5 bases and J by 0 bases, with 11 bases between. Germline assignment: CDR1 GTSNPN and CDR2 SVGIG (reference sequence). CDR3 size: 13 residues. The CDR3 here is CAWEDPNSYEQYF. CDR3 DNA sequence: TGTGCCTGGGAAGACCCAAACTCCTACGAGCAGTACTTC.

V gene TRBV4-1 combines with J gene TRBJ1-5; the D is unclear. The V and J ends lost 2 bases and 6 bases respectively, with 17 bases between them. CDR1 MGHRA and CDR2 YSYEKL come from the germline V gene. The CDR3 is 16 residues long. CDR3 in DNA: TGCGCCAGCAGCCAACCCGTCGGGCCAAAGGGTCAGCCCCAGCATTTT. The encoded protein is CASSQPVGPKGQPQHF.

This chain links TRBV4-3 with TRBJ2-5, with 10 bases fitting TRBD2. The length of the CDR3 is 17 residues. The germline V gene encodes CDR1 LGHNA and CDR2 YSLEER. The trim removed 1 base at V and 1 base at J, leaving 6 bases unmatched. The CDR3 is CASSQAMVAGGQETQYF. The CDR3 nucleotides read TGCGCCAGCAGCCAAGCGATGGTAGCGGGGGGCCAAGAGACCCAGTACTTC.

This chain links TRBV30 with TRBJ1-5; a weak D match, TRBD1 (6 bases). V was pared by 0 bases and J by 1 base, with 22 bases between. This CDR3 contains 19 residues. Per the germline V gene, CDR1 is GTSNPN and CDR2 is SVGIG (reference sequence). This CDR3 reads CAWSVLRTVGPGSNQPQHF. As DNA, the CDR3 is TGTGCCTGGAGTGTACTACGGACAGTCGGCCCGGGAAGCAATCAGCCCCAGCATTTT. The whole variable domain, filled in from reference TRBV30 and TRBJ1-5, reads SQTIHQWPATLVQPVGSPLSLECTVEGTSNPNLYWYRQAAGRGLQLLFYSVGIGQISSEVPQNLSASRPQDRQFILSSKKLLLSDSGFYLCAWSVLRTVGPGSNQPQHFGDGTRLSIL.

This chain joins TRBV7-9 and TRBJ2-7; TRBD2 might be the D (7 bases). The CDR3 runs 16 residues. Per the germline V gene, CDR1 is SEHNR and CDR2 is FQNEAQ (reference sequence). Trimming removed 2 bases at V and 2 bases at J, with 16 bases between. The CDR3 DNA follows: TGTGCCAGCAGCTTAACGGGGGGCGACCAGCCCTACGAGCAGTACTTC. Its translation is CASSLTGGDQPYEQYF.

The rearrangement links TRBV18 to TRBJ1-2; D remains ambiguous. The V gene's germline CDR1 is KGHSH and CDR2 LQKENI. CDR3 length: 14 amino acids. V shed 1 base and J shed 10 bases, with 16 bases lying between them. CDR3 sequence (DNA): TGTGCCAGCTCACCACGATTAAATAGTCAGGACTACACCTTC. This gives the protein CASSPRLNSQDYTF.

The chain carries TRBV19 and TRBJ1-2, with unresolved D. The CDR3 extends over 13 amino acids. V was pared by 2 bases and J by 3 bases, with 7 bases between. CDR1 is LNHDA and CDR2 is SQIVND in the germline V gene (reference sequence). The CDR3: CASSISQYYGYTF. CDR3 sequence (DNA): TGTGCCAGTAGTATATCACAGTACTATGGCTACACCTTC.

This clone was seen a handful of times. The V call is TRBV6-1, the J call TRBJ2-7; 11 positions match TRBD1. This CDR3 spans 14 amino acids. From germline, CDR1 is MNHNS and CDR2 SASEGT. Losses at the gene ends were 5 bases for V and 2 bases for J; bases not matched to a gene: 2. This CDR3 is CASSRDRGTYEQYF. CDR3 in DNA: TGTGCCAGCAGTCGGGACAGGGGGACCTACGAGCAGTACTTC.

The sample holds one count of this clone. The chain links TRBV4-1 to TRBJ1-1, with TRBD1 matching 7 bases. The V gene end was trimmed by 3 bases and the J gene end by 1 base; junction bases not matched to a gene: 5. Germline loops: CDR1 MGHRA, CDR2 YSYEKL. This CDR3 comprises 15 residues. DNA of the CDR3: TGCGCCAGCAGCCACACCGACAGGGCGAACACTGAAGCTTTCTTT. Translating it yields CASSHTDRANTEAFF.

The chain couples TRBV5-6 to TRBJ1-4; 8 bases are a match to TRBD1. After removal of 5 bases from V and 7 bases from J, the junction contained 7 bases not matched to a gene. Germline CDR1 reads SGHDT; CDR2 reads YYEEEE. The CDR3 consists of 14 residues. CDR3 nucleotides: TGTGCCAGCAGATTCGGCAGGGGGCGTGAAAAACTGTTTTTT. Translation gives CASRFGRGREKLFF.

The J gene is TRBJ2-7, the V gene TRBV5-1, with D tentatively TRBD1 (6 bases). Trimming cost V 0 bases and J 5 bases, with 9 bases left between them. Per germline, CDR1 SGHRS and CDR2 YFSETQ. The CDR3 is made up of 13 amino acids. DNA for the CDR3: TGCGCCAGCAGCTTGGACAGGGAAGACGAGCAGTACTTC. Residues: CASSLDREDEQYF.

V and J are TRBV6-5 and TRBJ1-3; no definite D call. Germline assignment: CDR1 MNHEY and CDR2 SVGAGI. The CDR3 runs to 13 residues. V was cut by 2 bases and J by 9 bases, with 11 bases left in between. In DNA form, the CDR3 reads TGTGCCAGCAGTTACGCGGCAGCTGCCACCATATATTTT. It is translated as CASSYAAAATIYF.